These 25 T cell receptor beta chains originate from one sample sequenced in a study of cytotoxic CD8 clonotypes in ibrutinib-treated CLL. The data were produced by immunoSEQ multiplex PCR, yet TCRdb's version contains in-frame clones alone and is incomplete. The table has around 310,000 clones, about 77% seen once. The specimen was PBMCs, collected before ibrutinib treatment. These receptors were obtained from a human donor with chronic lymphocytic leukemia.

This clone appeared a single time. V is TRBV27 and J is TRBJ2-2; 14 positions agree with TRBD2. With 4 bases clipped from V and 4 bases from J, the junction kept 8 bases outside the gene matches. The V gene's germline CDR1 is MNHEY and CDR2 SMNVEV (reference sequence). This CDR3 is 18 amino acids long. The CDR3: CASSSWTSGRMGTGELFF. As DNA, the CDR3 is TGTGCCAGCAGTTCTTGGACTAGCGGGAGGATGGGCACCGGGGAGCTGTTTTTT.

The chain is built from TRBV14 and TRBJ2-1; 9 bases align to TRBD2. This CDR3 spans 17 amino acids. The germline V gene encodes CDR1 SGHDN and CDR2 FVKESK. V lost 0 bases and J lost 7; bases outside the gene matches: 10. This CDR3 reads CASSQEEGGRGRNEQFF. The CDR3 DNA reads as TGTGCCAGCAGCCAAGAGGAAGGCGGGAGGGGACGGAATGAGCAGTTCTTC.

This clone was observed a single time. This chain connects TRBV5-6 to TRBJ2-7; 10 bases fit TRBD1. The CDR3 is 13 amino acids. The germline CDR1 and CDR2 sequences are SGHDT and YYEEEE. With 4 bases clipped from V and 5 bases from J, the junction kept 3 bases outside the gene matches. CDR3 bases: TGTGCCAGCAGCGGGGACAGGGGAGACGAGCAGTACTTC. Amino acids: CASSGDRGDEQYF.

The chain carries TRBV10-3 and TRBJ1-2; D gene uncertain. This CDR3 contains 13 residues. The germline V gene encodes CDR1 ENHRY and CDR2 SYGVKD. The V end lost 5 bases, the J end lost 6 bases, and 13 bases lay between the germline ends. CDR3 in DNA: TGTGCCATCAGTTCCGGGTCCTTTGATGGCTACACCTTC. Its protein is CAISSGSFDGYTF.

The V call is TRBV28, the J call TRBJ1-2; D not resolved. Between the trimmed V and J ends, which lost 3 bases and 4 bases, there was a span of 9 bases. This CDR3 contains 13 residues. CDR1 and CDR2 from the germline V gene are MDHEN and SYDVKM. As DNA, the CDR3 is TGTGCCAGCAGTTTCGGCAGTGGCTATGGCTACACCTTC. As protein: CASSFGSGYGYTF.

This rearrangement joins TRBV5-4 to TRBJ2-7; 10 positions agree with TRBD1. The CDR3 covers 15 residues. CDR1 and CDR2 (germline): SGHNT, YYREEE (reference sequence). V trimming: 3 bases; J trimming: 1 base; junction bases outside the gene matches: 4. The CDR3 nucleotides read TGTGCCAGCAGCTCTCGGACAGGGGGATCCTACGAGCAGTACTTC. It translates to CASSSRTGGSYEQYF.

V and J are TRBV7-3 and TRBJ1-1; no clear D gene. V was shortened by 5 bases and J by 7 bases, with 11 bases between the two germline ends. The CDR3 spans 12 residues. Germline CDR1 reads SGHTA; CDR2 reads FQGTGA. CDR3: CASSLGWGEAFF. CDR3 DNA sequence: TGTGCCAGCAGCCTCGGGTGGGGTGAAGCTTTCTTT.

The chain carries TRBV5-1 and TRBJ1-4; D is ambiguous. Germline lookup yields CDR1 SGHRS and CDR2 YFSETQ. V gave up 4 bases and J gave up 4 bases, with 11 bases separating them. There are 14 residues in the CDR3. CDR3 bases: TGCGCCAGCAGCCTACAGAGCCATAATGAAAAACTGTTTTTT. The encoded protein is CASSLQSHNEKLFF. Complete variable domain (other parts from reference TRBV5-1 and TRBJ1-4): KAGVTQTPRYLIKTRGQQVTLSCSPISGHRSVSWYQQTPGQGLQFLFEYFSETQRNKGNFPGRFSGRQFSNSRSEMNVSTLELGDSALYLCASSLQSHNEKLFFGSGTQLSVL.

The rearrangement joins TRBV28 to TRBJ2-7, with TRBD2 matching over 9 bases. The CDR3 has 17 amino acids. Germline V gene lookup returns CDR1 MDHEN and CDR2 SYDVKM. The junction had 7 bases not matched to a gene; V was cut back by 1 base and J by 0 bases. CDR3 in DNA: TGTGCCAGCAGTTTATCTTTGAGGACTAGCGACTCCTACGAGCAGTACTTC. It translates to CASSLSLRTSDSYEQYF.

The gene calls are TRBV19 and TRBJ1-3; no clear D. Looked up from germline, CDR1 is LNHDA and CDR2 is SQIVND (reference sequence). This CDR3 contains 17 residues. V lost 3 bases and J 0 bases, leaving 15 bases between the germline ends. CDR3 nucleotides: TGTGCCAGTAGTATGAGTGGGATAAAAGACTCTGGAAACACCATATATTTT. Protein: CASSMSGIKDSGNTIYF.

The CDR3 spells CASSPPGIRYEQYF. CDR3 nucleotide sequence: TGTGCCAGCTCACCACCCGGGATCCGGTACGAGCAGTACTTC. The chain combines TRBV18 with TRBJ2-7, with D possibly being TRBD2 (5 bases). V lost 0 bases to trimming and J lost 4 bases, with 10 bases between them. CDR3 length equals 14 residues. Germline lookup yields CDR1 KGHSH and CDR2 LQKENI. Based on the CDR3 plus reference TRBV18 and TRBJ2-7, the full variable domain is NAGVMQNPRHLVRRRGQEARLRCSPMKGHSHVYWYRQLPEEGLKFMVYLQKENIIDESGMPKERFSAEFPKEGPSILRIQQVVRGDSAAYFCASSPPGIRYEQYFGPGTRLTVT.

To note about this clone: The sample carries other DNA sequences with the same CDR3. The chain combines TRBV7-8 with TRBJ2-7; 7 nucleotides agree with TRBD1. The CDR3 runs to 14 residues. The germline V gene has CDR1 SGHVS and CDR2 FQNEAQ. V trimming: 5 bases; J trimming: 0 bases; junction bases outside the gene matches: 4. The CDR3 region has the DNA TGTGCCAGCAGCGCCCGGGACAGCTCCTACGAGCAGTACTTC. This gives the protein CASSARDSSYEQYF.

This sequence joins TRBV7-2 and TRBJ1-1; D call uncertain. Germline V CDR1 and CDR2: SGHTA, FQGNSA. The CDR3 sequence is 13 residues long. V lost 2 bases to trimming and J lost 5 bases, with 9 bases between them. The DNA for the CDR3 is TGTGCCAGCAGCTTAAGCCCGGGGACTGAAGCTTTCTTT. It is translated as CASSLSPGTEAFF.

The V call is TRBV18, the J call TRBJ1-1; 11 bases match TRBD1. The CDR3 has 14 amino acids. The junction had 6 bases not matched to a gene; V was cut back by 4 bases and J by 8 bases. Germline loops: CDR1 KGHSH, CDR2 LQKENI. The CDR3 reads CASSQGTGGLEAFF. CDR3 nucleotide sequence: TGTGCCAGCTCACAAGGGACAGGGGGATTGGAAGCTTTCTTT.

J is TRBJ1-5 and V is TRBV4-3; 7 bases match TRBD1. The J segment lost 2 bases and the V segment lost 3 bases, leaving 10 bases of the junction unmatched. Germline-derived CDR1 and CDR2 are LGHNA and YSLEER. The CDR3 length is 17 residues. The CDR3 bases are TGCGCCAGCAGCCAGGAGTATACAGGGGTGGGCAATCAGCCCCAGCATTTT. Residues: CASSQEYTGVGNQPQHF.

V usage is TRBV9 and J usage is TRBJ1-5, with TRBD1 matching 7 bases. Germline V gene sequence: CDR1 SGDLS, CDR2 YYNGEE. CDR3 length: 13 amino acids. Trimming took 4 bases from V and 7 from J; bases not matched to a gene: 5. The CDR3 DNA reads as TGTGCCAGCAGCACAGGGGCAGGGCAGCCCCAGCATTTT. It specifies CASSTGAGQPQHF. The whole variable domain, filled in from reference TRBV9 and TRBJ1-5, reads DSGVTQTPKHLITATGQRVTLRCSPRSGDLSVYWYQQSLDQGLQFLIQYYNGEERAKGNILERFSAQQFPDLHSELNLSSLELGDSALYFCASSTGAGQPQHFGDGTRLSIL.

The rearrangement links TRBV5-6 to TRBJ1-1, with 12 bases fitting TRBD1. CDR1 is SGHDT, CDR2 YYEEEE, per germline. This CDR3 has 15 amino acids. V lost 4 bases and J lost 5; bases outside the gene matches: 6. In nucleotides, the CDR3 is TGTGCCAGCAGCCCCCGGGACAGGGGGCGAACTGAAGCTTTCTTT. Translation gives CASSPRDRGRTEAFF. Combining the CDR3 with reference TRBV5-6 and TRBJ1-1 gives the whole variable domain DAGVTQSPTHLIKTRGQQVTLRCSPKSGHDTVSWYQQALGQGPQFIFQYYEEEERQRGNFPDRFSGHQFPNYSSELNVNALLLGDSALYLCASSPRDRGRTEAFFGQGTRLTVV.

V gene TRBV5-1 combines with J gene TRBJ1-1; D call uncertain. V was cut by 1 base and J by 3 bases, with 10 bases left in between. Looked up from germline, CDR1 is SGHRS and CDR2 is YFSETQ. The CDR3 contains 14 residues. The CDR3 sequence: CASSLSRADTEAFF. In DNA form, the CDR3 reads TGCGCCAGCAGCTTGAGTCGGGCAGACACTGAAGCTTTCTTT.

This chain uses TRBV18 with TRBJ2-7, with D possibly matching TRBD1 (6 bases). The germline gives CDR1 KGHSH, CDR2 LQKENI. V shed 0 bases and J shed 0 bases, with 21 bases lying between them. CDR3 size: 19 residues. The CDR3 DNA reads as TGTGCCAGCTCACCACCACCGGGACAAACGAGACCCCACTCCTACGAGCAGTACTTC. Residues: CASSPPPGQTRPHSYEQYF. The full variable domain, with the rest looked up from reference TRBV18 and TRBJ2-7, is NAGVMQNPRHLVRRRGQEARLRCSPMKGHSHVYWYRQLPEEGLKFMVYLQKENIIDESGMPKERFSAEFPKEGPSILRIQQVVRGDSAAYFCASSPPPGQTRPHSYEQYFGPGTRLTVT.

The chain combines TRBV5-4 with TRBJ2-5, with 7 bases matching TRBD1. Germline V gene sequence: CDR1 SGHNT, CDR2 YYREEE (reference sequence). CDR3 size: 14 residues. V was pared by 4 bases and J by 7 bases, with 10 bases of the junction left unmatched. DNA for the CDR3: TGTGCCAGCAGCAAGGGATATACAGGGGTGACCCAGTACTTC. This codes for CASSKGYTGVTQYF.

This chain connects TRBV5-6 to TRBJ2-7, with TRBD2 matching 13 bases. The CDR3 is made up of 14 amino acids. From germline, CDR1 is SGHDT and CDR2 YYEEEE. V gave up 4 bases and J gave up 7 bases; unmatched junction bases: 5. CDR3 nucleotides: TGTGCCAGCAGCCGGACTAGCGGGAGTGAAGAGCAGTACTTC. Translated, it gives CASSRTSGSEEQYF.

The chain joins TRBV29-1 to TRBJ1-1; D uncertain. V lost 6 bases and J 1 base, leaving 15 bases between the germline ends. Germline CDR1 reads SQVTM; CDR2 reads ANQGSEA. This CDR3 contains 14 residues. CDR3 DNA: TGCAGCGTCCAACCTCAAGGAGGGAACACTGAAGCTTTCTTT. This gives the protein CSVQPQGGNTEAFF.

This chain joins TRBV15 and TRBJ1-2, with a tentative D call TRBD1 (6 bases). The V gene's germline CDR1 is LNHNV and CDR2 YYDKDF (reference sequence). Between the trimmed V and J ends, which lost 1 base and 4 bases, there was a span of 16 bases. This CDR3 comprises 16 residues. The CDR3 nucleotides read TGTGCCACCAGCAGAGGAACCGGGGGCTACTCCTATGGCTACACCTTC. This gives the protein CATSRGTGGYSYGYTF.

The gene calls are TRBV9 and TRBJ1-3; D remains ambiguous. The CDR3 loop spans 18 amino acids. Trimming stripped 4 bases from V and 0 bases from J, with 20 bases between. Germline CDR1 reads SGDLS; CDR2 reads YYNGEE. The CDR3 nucleotides read TGTGCCAGCAGCCCCACATTCATTAGCAGCAACTCTGGAAACACCATATATTTT. It is translated as CASSPTFISSNSGNTIYF.

V gene TRBV4-2 combines with J gene TRBJ1-4; the D is unclear. Per germline, CDR1 LGHNA and CDR2 YNFKEQ. The CDR3 length is 17 residues. V was cut by 4 bases and J by 8 bases, with 23 bases left in between. DNA for the CDR3: TGTGCCAGCAGCCGGGCGTGGGCTCAGGACGGTACGGAAAAACTGTTTTTT. Amino acid sequence: CASSRAWAQDGTEKLFF.